This T cell receptor (beta chain) was sequenced in a study of PD-L1 blockade in urothelial cancer. On the study more broadly: Reported median T cell count for blood samples was approximately 140,000.

The germline CDR1 and CDR2 sequences are SNHLY and FYNNEI. The CDR3 has 13 amino acids. The V segment lost 3 bases and the J segment 5 bases; nucleotides outside the gene matches: 0. Time point in this sample: peripheral blood 6 weeks after treatment start. Some clones are missing from TCRdb's copy, which holds only in-frame ones; the method was immunoSEQ multiplex PCR. The sample records about 48,000 clones, more than 80% being singletons. This sequence was found in a man in his 70s with urothelial cancer. The sample consisted of PBMCs, taken around atezolizumab (anti-PD-L1) treatment. The rearrangement links TRBV2 to TRBJ2-2, with 7 bases identical to TRBD2. For the CDR3, the DNA is TGTGCCAGCAGTGAGGGAGGGACCGGGGAGCTGTTTTTT. Protein: CASSEGGTGELFF.